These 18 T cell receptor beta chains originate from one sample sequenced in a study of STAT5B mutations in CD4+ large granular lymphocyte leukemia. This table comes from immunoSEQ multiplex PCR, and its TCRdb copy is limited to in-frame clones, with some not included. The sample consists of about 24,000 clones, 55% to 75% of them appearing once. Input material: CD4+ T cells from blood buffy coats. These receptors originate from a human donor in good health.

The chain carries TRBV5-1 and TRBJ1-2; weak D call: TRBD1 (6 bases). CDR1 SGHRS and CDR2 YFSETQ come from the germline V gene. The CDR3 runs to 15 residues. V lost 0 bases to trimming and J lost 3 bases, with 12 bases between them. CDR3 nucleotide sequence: TGCGCCAGCAGCTTGGACGGGGGCGTGTACTATGGCTACACCTTC. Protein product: CASSLDGGVYYGYTF.

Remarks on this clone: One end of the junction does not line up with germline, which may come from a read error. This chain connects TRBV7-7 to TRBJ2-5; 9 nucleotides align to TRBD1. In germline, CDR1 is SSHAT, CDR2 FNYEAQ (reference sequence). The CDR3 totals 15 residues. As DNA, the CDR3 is TGTGCTAGCAGCCGGAACAGGGGGCGGACGGAGACCCAGTACTTC. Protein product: CASSRNRGRTETQYF.

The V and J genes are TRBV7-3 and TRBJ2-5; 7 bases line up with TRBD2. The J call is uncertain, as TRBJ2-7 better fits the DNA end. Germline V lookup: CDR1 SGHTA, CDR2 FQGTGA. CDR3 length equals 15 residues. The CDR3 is CASSLLRGSSYEQYF. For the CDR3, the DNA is TGTGCCAGCAGCTTATTGCGGGGGTCCTCCTACGAGCAGTACTTC.

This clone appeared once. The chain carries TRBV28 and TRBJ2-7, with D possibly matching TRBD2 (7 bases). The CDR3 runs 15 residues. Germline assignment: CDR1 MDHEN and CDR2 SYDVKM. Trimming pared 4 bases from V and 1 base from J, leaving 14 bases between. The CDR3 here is CASSSNGGPSYEQYF. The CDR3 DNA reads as TGTGCCAGCAGTTCCAACGGGGGGCCGTCCTACGAGCAGTACTTC.

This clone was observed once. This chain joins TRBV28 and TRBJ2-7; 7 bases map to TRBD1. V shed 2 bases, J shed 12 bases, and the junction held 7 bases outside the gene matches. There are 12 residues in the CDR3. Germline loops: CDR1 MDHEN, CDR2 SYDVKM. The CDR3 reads CASSLGHRGGYF. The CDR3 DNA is TGTGCCAGCAGTTTAGGCCACAGGGGCGGGTACTTC.

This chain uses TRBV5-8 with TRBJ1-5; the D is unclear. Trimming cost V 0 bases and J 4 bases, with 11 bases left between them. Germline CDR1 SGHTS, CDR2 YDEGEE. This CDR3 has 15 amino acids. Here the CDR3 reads CASSLGTAINQPQHF. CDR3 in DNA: TGTGCCAGCAGCTTGGGGACGGCGATTAATCAGCCCCAGCATTTT.

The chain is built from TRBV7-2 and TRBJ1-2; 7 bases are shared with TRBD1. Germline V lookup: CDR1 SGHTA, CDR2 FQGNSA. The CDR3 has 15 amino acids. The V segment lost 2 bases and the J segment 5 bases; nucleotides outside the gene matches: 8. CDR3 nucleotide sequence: TGTGCCAGCAGCTTAATTCGGGCAGGGGGTTATGGCTACACCTTC. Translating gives CASSLIRAGGYGYTF. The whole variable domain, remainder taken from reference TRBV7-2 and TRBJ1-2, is GAGVSQSPSNKVTEKGKDVELRCDPISGHTALYWYRQSLGQGLEFLIYFQGNSAPDKSGLPSDRFSAERTGGSVSTLTIQRTQQEDSAVYLCASSLIRAGGYGYTFGSGTRLTVV.

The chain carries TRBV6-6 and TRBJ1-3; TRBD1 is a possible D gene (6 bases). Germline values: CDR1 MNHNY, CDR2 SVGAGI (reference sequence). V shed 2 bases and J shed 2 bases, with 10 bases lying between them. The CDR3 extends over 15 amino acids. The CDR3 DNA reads TGTGCCAGCAGTTACGGACAGTTTCCTGGAAACACCATATATTTT. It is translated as CASSYGQFPGNTIYF.

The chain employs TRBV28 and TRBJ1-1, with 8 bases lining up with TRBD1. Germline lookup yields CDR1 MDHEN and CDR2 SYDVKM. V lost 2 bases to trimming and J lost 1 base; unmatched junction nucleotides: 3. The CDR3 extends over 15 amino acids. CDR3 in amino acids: CASSLGGQANTEAFF. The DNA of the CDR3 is TGTGCCAGCAGTTTAGGGGGACAGGCGAACACTGAAGCTTTCTTT.

The CDR3 DNA reads as TGTGCCAGTAGTATAGATCCGGGGGGCAATTCACCCCTCCACTTT. It codes for CASSIDPGGNSPLHF. V is TRBV19 and J is TRBJ1-6, with D possibly matching TRBD1 (6 bases). Germline V lookup: CDR1 LNHDA, CDR2 SQIVND (reference sequence). Trimming cost V 0 bases and J 7 bases, with 10 bases left between them. There are 15 residues in the CDR3.

The CDR3 DNA reads TGTGCCAGCTCACCACCGGCAGGGGCCACTGAAGCTTTCTTT. Its translation: CASSPPAGATEAFF. This chain connects TRBV18 to TRBJ1-1; TRBD1 is a possible D gene (6 bases). CDR3 length: 14 residues. Germline CDR1 and CDR2: KGHSH and LQKENI. V gave up 0 bases and J gave up 4 bases, with 9 bases separating them.

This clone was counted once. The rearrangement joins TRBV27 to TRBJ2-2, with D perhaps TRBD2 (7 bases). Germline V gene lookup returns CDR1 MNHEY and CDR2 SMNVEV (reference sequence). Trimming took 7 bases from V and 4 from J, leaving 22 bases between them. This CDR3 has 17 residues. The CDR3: CASTLGRTGAGTGELFF. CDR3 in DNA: TGTGCCAGCACTCTCGGGAGGACGGGGGCGGGCACCGGGGAGCTGTTTTTT.

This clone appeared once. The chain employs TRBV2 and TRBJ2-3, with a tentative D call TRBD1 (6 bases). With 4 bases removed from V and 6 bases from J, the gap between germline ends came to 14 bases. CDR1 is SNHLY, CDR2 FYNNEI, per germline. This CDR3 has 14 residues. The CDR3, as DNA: TGTGCCAGCAGTGTAACAGGGTTAACCGATACGCAGTATTTT. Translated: CASSVTGLTDTQYF. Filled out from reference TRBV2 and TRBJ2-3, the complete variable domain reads EPEVTQTPSHQVTQMGQEVILRCVPISNHLYFYWYRQILGQKVEFLVSFYNNEISEKSEIFDDQFSVERPDGSNFTLKIRSTKLEDSAMYFCASSVTGLTDTQYFGPGTRLTVL.

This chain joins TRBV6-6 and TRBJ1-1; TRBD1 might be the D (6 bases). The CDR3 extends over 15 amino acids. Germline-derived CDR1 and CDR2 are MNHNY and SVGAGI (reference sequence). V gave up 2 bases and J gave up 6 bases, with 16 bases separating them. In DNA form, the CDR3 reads TGTGCCAGCAGTTACGGCTCCGGGGGCGGTTCTGAAGCTTTCTTT. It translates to CASSYGSGGGSEAFF.

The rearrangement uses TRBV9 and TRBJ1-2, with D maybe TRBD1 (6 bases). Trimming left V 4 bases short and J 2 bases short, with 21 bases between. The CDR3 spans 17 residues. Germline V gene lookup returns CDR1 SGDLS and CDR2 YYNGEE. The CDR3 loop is CASSSGGGATFNYGYTF. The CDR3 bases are TGTGCCAGCAGCTCTGGGGGGGGCGCGACTTTCAACTATGGCTACACCTTC.

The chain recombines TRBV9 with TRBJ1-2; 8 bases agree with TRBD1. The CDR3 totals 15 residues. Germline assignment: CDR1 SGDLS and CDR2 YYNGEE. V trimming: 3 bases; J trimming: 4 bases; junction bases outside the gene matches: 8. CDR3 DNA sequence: TGTGCCAGCAGCGATCAACCGACAGGGGCCTATGGCTACACCTTC. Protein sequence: CASSDQPTGAYGYTF.

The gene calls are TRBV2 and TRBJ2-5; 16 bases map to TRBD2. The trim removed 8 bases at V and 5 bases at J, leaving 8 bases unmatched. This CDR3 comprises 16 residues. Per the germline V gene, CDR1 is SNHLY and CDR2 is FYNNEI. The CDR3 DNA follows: TGTGCCAGCGAGGGACTAGCGGGGGGGCGTGAGGAGACCCAGTACTTC. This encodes CASEGLAGGREETQYF. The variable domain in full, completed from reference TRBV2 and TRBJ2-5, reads EPEVTQTPSHQVTQMGQEVILRCVPISNHLYFYWYRQILGQKVEFLVSFYNNEISEKSEIFDDQFSVERPDGSNFTLKIRSTKLEDSAMYFCASEGLAGGREETQYFGPGTRLLVL.

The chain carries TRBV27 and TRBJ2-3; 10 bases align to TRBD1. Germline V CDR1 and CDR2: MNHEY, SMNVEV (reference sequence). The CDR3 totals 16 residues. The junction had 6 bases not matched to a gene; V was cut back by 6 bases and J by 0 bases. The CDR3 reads CASSPDRGQSTDTQYF. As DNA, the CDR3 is TGTGCCAGCAGCCCTGACAGGGGGCAAAGCACAGATACGCAGTATTTT.